The 10 T cell receptor beta chains presented below share a single source sample, sequenced in a study of T cell responses to AZD1222 COVID-19 vaccine. The assay was immunoSEQ multiplex PCR, and TCRdb's table has in-frame clones only and misses some. The repertoire holds just under 85,000 clones, 85% to 90% seen once, with approximately 7% in the top ten. Sequences were derived from peripheral blood, sampled on day 0 of AZD1222 vaccination. Receptors originate from an adult in good health.

V usage is TRBV5-6 and J usage is TRBJ1-1; D is possibly TRBD1 (5 bases). V was clipped by 4 bases and J by 2 bases, with 9 bases between them. The CDR3 consists of 13 residues. The V gene's germline CDR1 is SGHDT and CDR2 YYEEEE. CDR3 sequence: CASSRQLNTEAFF. CDR3 nucleotides: TGTGCCAGCAGCCGACAGTTAAACACTGAAGCTTTCTTT.

The chain joins TRBV11-2 to TRBJ1-3; D possibly corresponds to TRBD1 (6 bases). This CDR3 has 14 residues. Germline CDR1 reads SGHAT; CDR2 reads FQNNGV. V lost 5 bases, J lost 1 base, and 9 bases lay in between. CDR3 DNA sequence: TGTGCCAGCAGCAGCCAGGGGTCTGGAAACACCATATATTTT. The encoded protein is CASSSQGSGNTIYF.

The chain recombines TRBV19 with TRBJ1-5, with TRBD1 matching over 7 bases. The ends lost 4 bases at V and 4 bases at J; junction bases unmatched: 7. The germline gives CDR1 LNHDA, CDR2 SQIVND (reference sequence). CDR3 length: 15 residues. CDR3: CASSTKPGGNQPQHF. The DNA of the CDR3 is TGTGCCAGTAGTACCAAACCAGGGGGAAATCAGCCCCAGCATTTT.

The rearrangement links TRBV2 to TRBJ2-2; D might be TRBD2 (6 bases). Trimming pared 4 bases from V and 5 bases from J, leaving 14 bases between. The CDR3 length is 15 residues. CDR1 is SNHLY and CDR2 is FYNNEI in the germline V gene. CDR3 amino acids: CASSAVMEGTGELFF. The CDR3 region has the DNA TGTGCCAGCAGTGCAGTTATGGAGGGAACCGGGGAGCTGTTTTTT.

The J gene is TRBJ2-1, the V gene TRBV7-3, with TRBD1 identical over 9 bases. Germline V gives CDR1 SGHTA, CDR2 FQGTGA. The CDR3 sequence is 19 residues long. V trimming: 2 bases; J trimming: 6 bases; junction bases outside the gene matches: 17. CDR3 DNA sequence: TGTGCCAGCAGCTTAGGCACAGGGGGCGCAATGAGGGTTATCAATGAGCAGTTCTTC. Translated, it gives CASSLGTGGAMRVINEQFF.

The CDR3 region has the DNA TGTGCCAGCAGTTTTAGGGAGGTGGGGTCCTACGAGCAGTACTTC. Translation gives CASSFREVGSYEQYF. The chain recombines TRBV28 with TRBJ2-7; possibly TRBD2 for D (6 bases). Trimming removed 3 bases from V and 1 base from J, with 13 bases in between. Germline V gene sequence: CDR1 MDHEN, CDR2 SYDVKM. The CDR3 sequence is 15 residues long.

The V and J genes are TRBV27 and TRBJ1-4; 10 nucleotides match TRBD1. V lost 5 bases, J lost 8 bases, and 8 bases stayed unmatched. Germline lookup yields CDR1 MNHEY and CDR2 SMNVEV (reference sequence). CDR3 size: 15 residues. CDR3 protein: CASSKDRGLGEKLFF. CDR3 DNA: TGTGCCAGCAGTAAGGACAGGGGGTTGGGGGAAAAACTGTTTTTT.

V gene TRBV6-5 combines with J gene TRBJ1-1, with D hard to call. Germline CDR1 and CDR2: MNHEY and SVGAGI. Trimming left V 7 bases short and J 0 bases short, with 12 bases between. The CDR3 consists of 14 residues. Here the CDR3 reads CASTPRGLNTEAFF. CDR3 DNA: TGTGCCAGCACCCCTCGGGGATTGAACACTGAAGCTTTCTTT.

This chain links TRBV7-3 with TRBJ2-7; TRBD2 matches at 8 bases. CDR1 and CDR2 from the germline V gene are SGHTA and FQGTGA. CDR3 length: 15 amino acids. V trimming: 3 bases; J trimming: 1 base; junction bases outside the gene matches: 5. The CDR3 is CASSFRGGQSYEQYF. The CDR3 DNA reads TGTGCCAGCAGCTTTCGGGGGGGCCAGTCCTACGAGCAGTACTTC.

The chain recombines TRBV29-1 with TRBJ2-1, with TRBD2 matching over 9 bases. The CDR3 runs to 14 residues. Germline CDR1 SQVTM, CDR2 ANQGSEA. J gave up 8 bases and V 4 bases, and 9 bases lay outside the gene matches. DNA of the CDR3: TGCAGCGTTGGGGTCTCTAGCGGGAACTATGAGCAGTTCTTC. Translated, it gives CSVGVSSGNYEQFF.